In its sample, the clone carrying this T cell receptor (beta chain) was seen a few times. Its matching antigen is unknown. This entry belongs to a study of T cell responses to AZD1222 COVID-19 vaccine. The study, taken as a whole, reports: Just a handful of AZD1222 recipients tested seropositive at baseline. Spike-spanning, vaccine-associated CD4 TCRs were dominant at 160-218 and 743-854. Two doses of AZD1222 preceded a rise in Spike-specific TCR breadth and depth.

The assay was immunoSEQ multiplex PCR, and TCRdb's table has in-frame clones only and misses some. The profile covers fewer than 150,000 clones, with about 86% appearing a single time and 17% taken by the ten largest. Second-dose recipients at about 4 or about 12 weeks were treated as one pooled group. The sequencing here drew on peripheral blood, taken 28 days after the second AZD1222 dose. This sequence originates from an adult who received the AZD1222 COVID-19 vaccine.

This CDR3 reads CASSLTTGRLNSPLHF. CDR3 in DNA: TGTGCCAGCAGCTTAACCACCGGACGACTAAATTCACCCCTCCACTTT. V usage is TRBV7-8 and J usage is TRBJ1-6; D is ambiguous. Trimming removed 2 bases at V and 7 bases at J, with 15 bases between. This CDR3 has 16 residues. Germline lookup yields CDR1 SGHVS and CDR2 FQNEAQ.